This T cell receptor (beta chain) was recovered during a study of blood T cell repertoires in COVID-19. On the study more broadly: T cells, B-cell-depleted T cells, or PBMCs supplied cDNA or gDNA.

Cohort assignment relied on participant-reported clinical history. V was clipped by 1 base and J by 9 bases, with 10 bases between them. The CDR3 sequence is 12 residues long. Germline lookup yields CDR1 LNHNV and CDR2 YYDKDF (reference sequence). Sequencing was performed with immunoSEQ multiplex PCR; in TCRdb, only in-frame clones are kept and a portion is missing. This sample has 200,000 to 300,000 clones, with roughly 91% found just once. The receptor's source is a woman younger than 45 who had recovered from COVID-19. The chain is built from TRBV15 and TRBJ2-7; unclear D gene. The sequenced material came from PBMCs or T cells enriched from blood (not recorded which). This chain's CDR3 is CATSRGPIGQYF. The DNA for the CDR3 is TGTGCCACCAGCAGAGGTCCCATCGGGCAGTACTTC. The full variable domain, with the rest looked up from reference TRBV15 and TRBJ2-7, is DAMVIQNPRYQVTQFGKPVTLSCSQTLNHNVMYWYQQKSSQAPKLLFHYYDKDFNNEADTPDNFQSRRPNTSFCFLDIRSPGLGDTAMYLCATSRGPIGQYFGPGTRLTVT.